This TCR beta chain was identified during a study of CD8 T cells in Susac syndrome. About the study: Blood was drawn from patients with Susac syndrome. At that point, they were therapy-naive, on corticosteroids, or on intravenous immunoglobulin alone. Notes on the study in general: The authors acknowledged that their TCR sequencing and HLA analysis involved a relatively small number of individuals.

The TEMRA cells underwent FACS enrichment, while the CD8+ and CD4+ T cells underwent negative isolation. Looked up from germline, CDR1 is LNHDA and CDR2 is SQIVND (reference sequence). Trimming took off 11 bases at V and 5 bases at J, with 9 bases between the two ends. The CDR3 consists of 10 residues. This clonotype was seen a few times. Its antigen is not identified. A quantity of about 0.5 to 1 ug RNA underwent reverse transcription using random hexamers. The CDR3 of TCR beta was amplified by immunoSEQ multiplex PCR across 54 Vbeta and 13 Jbeta. MiXCR, applied by TCRdb to the immunoSEQ multiplex PCR reads, yields one record per CDR3 protein. Here the sample spans about 190,000 distinct CDR3 sequences, more than 90% being singletons.

The sample taken for sequencing was CD4+ T cells from PBMCs. This sequence was found in a human donor with Susac syndrome. The chain couples TRBV19 to TRBJ1-2, with D unresolved. In DNA, the CDR3 is TGTGCCTCGTCTCTTTATGGCTACACCTTC. Protein sequence: CASSLYGYTF. Using reference TRBV19 and TRBJ1-2 for the parts outside the CDR3, the full variable domain is DGGITQSPKYLFRKEGQNVTLSCEQNLNHDAMYWYRQDPGQGLRLIYYSQIVNDFQKGDIAEGYSVSREKKESFPLTVTSAQKNPTAFYLCASSLYGYTFGSGTRLTVV.